Following are 17 T cell receptor beta chains from one sample sequenced in a study of T cells in Graves' hyperthyroidism and ophthalmopathy. Amplification yielded TCR beta CDR3 regions, with RNA transcripts as the source. HTBI primers were used for first-round RT-PCR of the TCR CDR3. TCRdb analysed the multiplex PCR reads with MiXCR anew, one entry per CDR3 protein. The sample consists of hundreds of thousands of distinct CDR3 sequences, 22% of them appearing once. The sequencing sample was made of blood. These receptor sequences come from a woman between 70 and 85 years old with Graves' ophthalmopathy.

This chain connects TRBV6-1 to TRBJ1-5; D uncertain. V was trimmed by 6 bases and J by 2 bases, leaving 8 bases between them. There are 13 residues in the CDR3. CDR1 and CDR2 (germline): MNHNS, SASEGT. The CDR3 region is CASRKVGNQPQHF. CDR3 bases: TGTGCCAGCAGAAAGGTGGGCAATCAGCCCCAGCATTTT.

The genes are TRBV30 and TRBJ2-2; no firm D call. Deletions cut 2 bases from V and 1 base from J, with 8 bases between. Germline assignment: CDR1 GTSNPN and CDR2 SVGIG (reference sequence). This CDR3 spans 14 amino acids. CDR3 loop: CAWSPRLNTGELFF. CDR3 sequence (DNA): TGTGCCTGGAGTCCCAGACTGAACACCGGGGAGCTGTTTTTT.

The chain recombines TRBV2 with TRBJ1-1; no clear D. The CDR3 spans 14 residues. Germline assignment: CDR1 SNHLY and CDR2 FYNNEI. V was trimmed by 4 bases and J by 1 base, leaving 10 bases between them. The CDR3 sequence: CASSAYHTNTEAFF. In nucleotides, the CDR3 is TGTGCCAGCAGTGCCTACCATACGAACACTGAAGCTTTCTTT.

This clonotype has only a few counts. The chain couples TRBV18 to TRBJ1-6; D gene ambiguous. Trimming cost V 3 bases and J 7 bases, with 13 bases left between them. Germline V lookup: CDR1 KGHSH, CDR2 LQKENI. CDR3 length equals 15 residues. CDR3 in DNA: TGTGCCAGCTCACCGGAGAGGGCGTTGAATTCACCCCTCCACTTT. It specifies CASSPERALNSPLHF.

The gene calls are TRBV10-3 and TRBJ1-2, with D tentatively TRBD1 (5 bases). CDR1 and CDR2 from the germline V gene are ENHRY and SYGVKD. Trimming shortened V by 1 base and J by 0 bases, and 6 bases separated the two germline ends. This CDR3 is built from 14 residues. The CDR3, as DNA: TGTGCCATCAGTGAGTGGGGCTCTAACTATGGCTACACCTTC. Its translation is CAISEWGSNYGYTF.

Many counts were recorded for this clonotype. This sequence joins TRBV2 and TRBJ2-1, with TRBD2 identical over 7 bases. The length of the CDR3 is 13 residues. Trimming removed 10 bases from V and 4 bases from J; junction bases left unmatched: 7. Germline loops: CDR1 SNHLY, CDR2 FYNNEI. CDR3 in amino acids: CAKRDSEYNEQFF. CDR3 nucleotide sequence: TGTGCCAAGCGGGACTCAGAATACAATGAGCAGTTCTTC.

Ten or more counts support this clonotype. The J gene is TRBJ2-1, the V gene TRBV28; 7 nucleotides match TRBD1. The CDR3 length is 13 residues. The V gene's germline CDR1 is MDHEN and CDR2 SYDVKM. V was clipped by 6 bases and J by 9 bases; unmatched bases: 8. CDR3 protein: CASSTTGLGEQFF. DNA of the CDR3: TGTGCCAGCAGCACGACAGGGCTAGGTGAGCAGTTCTTC.

This clonotype was seen at least ten times. The genes are TRBV28 and TRBJ1-2, with D hard to call. Germline V gene sequence: CDR1 MDHEN, CDR2 SYDVKM. This CDR3 has 14 amino acids. V was cut by 8 bases and J by 0 bases, with 13 bases left in between. CDR3 loop: CASGESYSNYGYTF. CDR3 coding DNA: TGTGCCAGCGGGGAAAGCTACTCTAACTATGGCTACACCTTC.

The chain combines TRBV2 with TRBJ2-3, with D possibly matching TRBD2 (5 bases). Trimming shortened V by 4 bases and J by 2 bases, and 16 bases separated the two germline ends. The germline gives CDR1 SNHLY, CDR2 FYNNEI. There are 16 residues in the CDR3. CDR3: CASSASTGGYTDTQYF. The CDR3 region has the DNA TGTGCCAGCAGTGCCTCGACTGGCGGGTACACAGATACGCAGTATTTT.

This clonotype occurred a few times. The genes are TRBV20-1 and TRBJ1-2; 9 bases fit TRBD1. The ends lost 6 bases at V and 3 bases at J; junction bases unmatched: 8. The CDR3 length is 14 residues. Per the germline V gene, CDR1 is DFQATT and CDR2 is SNEGSKA (reference sequence). Written as DNA, the CDR3 is TGCAGTGCCATCGGGACAGGGAACGACTATGGCTACACCTTC. Its protein product is CSAIGTGNDYGYTF.

The rearrangement links TRBV19 to TRBJ2-3, with 11 bases identical to TRBD2. V shed 5 bases and J 5 bases; nucleotides not matched to a gene: 9. In germline, CDR1 is LNHDA, CDR2 SQIVND (reference sequence). The CDR3 length is 16 residues. The CDR3 DNA sequence: TGTGCCAGTAGTTCCGGTAGCGGGAGGGCCAGAGATACGCAGTATTTT. Translated: CASSSGSGRARDTQYF. Drawing the rest from reference TRBV19 and TRBJ2-3, the complete variable domain is DGGITQSPKYLFRKEGQNVTLSCEQNLNHDAMYWYRQDPGQGLRLIYYSQIVNDFQKGDIAEGYSVSREKKESFPLTVTSAQKNPTAFYLCASSSGSGRARDTQYFGPGTRLTVL.

V gene TRBV12-3 or TRBV12-4 combines with J gene TRBJ1-3; TRBD1 might be the D (6 bases). The CDR3 covers 16 residues. Trimming removed 4 bases at V and 0 bases at J, with 13 bases between. The CDR3 protein is CASSSGALSSGNTIYF. The CDR3 nucleotides are TGTGCCAGCAGTTCAGGGGCACTGAGCTCTGGAAACACCATATATTTT.

The chain recombines TRBV5-1 with TRBJ1-1; TRBD1 matches 7 bases. The V gene's germline CDR1 is SGHRS and CDR2 YFSETQ. The CDR3 runs to 13 residues. The J segment lost 7 bases and the V segment lost 4 bases, leaving 7 bases of the junction unmatched. The CDR3 nucleotides read TGCGCCAGCAGCATAGGGACAGCGCTTGAAGCTTTCTTT. Its translation is CASSIGTALEAFF.

The chain couples TRBV6-1 to TRBJ1-5; D gene unclear. This CDR3 is built from 8 residues. V shed 6 bases and J shed 13 bases, with 4 bases lying between them. Per the germline V gene, CDR1 is MNHNS and CDR2 is SASEGT. The CDR3 region is CASSLQHF. The CDR3 DNA follows: TGTGCCAGCAGCCTTCAGCATTTT.

At least ten counts were recorded for this clonotype. The chain uses TRBV28 and TRBJ2-4; D is unclear. Trimming removed 5 bases at V and 9 bases at J, with 14 bases between. The CDR3 is 13 amino acids. CDR1 and CDR2 (germline): MDHEN, SYDVKM. CDR3 sequence (DNA): TGTGCCAGCAGTCCTATGGACGCCGCCATTCAGTACTTC. It encodes CASSPMDAAIQYF.

This clonotype was counted many times. The chain employs TRBV20-1 and TRBJ2-3; D is uncertain. Trimming removed 5 bases from V and 4 bases from J, with 13 bases in between. The CDR3 spans 13 residues. From germline, CDR1 is DFQATT and CDR2 SNEGSKA (reference sequence). The CDR3 nucleotides read TGCAGTGCTCCCCTGGGCAGTGCAGATACGCAGTATTTT. This translates into CSAPLGSADTQYF.

This clonotype has more than one count but fewer than ten. The chain uses TRBV20-1 and TRBJ2-7; TRBD2 matches 10 bases. CDR1 DFQATT and CDR2 SNEGSKA come from the germline V gene (reference sequence). CDR3 length equals 14 residues. Trimming took 0 bases from V and 7 from J; bases not matched to a gene: 6. CDR3 bases: TGCAGTGCTAGAGATCTAGCGGGAGTAGGGGAGCAGTACTTC. It codes for CSARDLAGVGEQYF.